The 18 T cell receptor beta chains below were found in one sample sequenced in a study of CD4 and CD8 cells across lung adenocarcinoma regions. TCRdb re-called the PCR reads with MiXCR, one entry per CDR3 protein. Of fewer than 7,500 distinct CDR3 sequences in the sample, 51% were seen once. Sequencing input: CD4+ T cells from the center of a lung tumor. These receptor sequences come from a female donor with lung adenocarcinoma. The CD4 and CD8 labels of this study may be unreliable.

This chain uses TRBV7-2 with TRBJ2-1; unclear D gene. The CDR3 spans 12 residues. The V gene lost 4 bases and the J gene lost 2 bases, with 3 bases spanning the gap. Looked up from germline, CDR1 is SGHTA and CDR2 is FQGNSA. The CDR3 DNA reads TGTGCCAGCAGCTCTACCTACAATGAGCAGTTCTTC. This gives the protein CASSSTYNEQFF.

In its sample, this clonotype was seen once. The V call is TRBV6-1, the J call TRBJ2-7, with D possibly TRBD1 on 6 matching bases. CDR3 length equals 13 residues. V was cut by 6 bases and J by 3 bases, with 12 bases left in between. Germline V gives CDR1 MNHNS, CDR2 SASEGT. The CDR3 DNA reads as TGTGCCAGCAGCCGGGACACCAGCTACGAGCAGTACTTC. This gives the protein CASSRDTSYEQYF.

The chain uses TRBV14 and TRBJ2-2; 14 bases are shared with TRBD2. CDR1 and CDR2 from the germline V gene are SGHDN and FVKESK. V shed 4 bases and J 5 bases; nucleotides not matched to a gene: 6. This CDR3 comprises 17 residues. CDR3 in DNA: TGTGCCAGCAGCCTCCCGGGACTAGCGGGAGATACCGGGGAGCTGTTTTTT. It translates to CASSLPGLAGDTGELFF.

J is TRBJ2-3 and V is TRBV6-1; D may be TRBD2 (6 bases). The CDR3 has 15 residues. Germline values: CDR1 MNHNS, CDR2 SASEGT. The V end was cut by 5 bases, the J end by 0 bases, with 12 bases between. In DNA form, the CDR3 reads TGTGCCAGCAGTAGCGTAGCGGATAGCACAGATACGCAGTATTTT. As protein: CASSSVADSTDTQYF.

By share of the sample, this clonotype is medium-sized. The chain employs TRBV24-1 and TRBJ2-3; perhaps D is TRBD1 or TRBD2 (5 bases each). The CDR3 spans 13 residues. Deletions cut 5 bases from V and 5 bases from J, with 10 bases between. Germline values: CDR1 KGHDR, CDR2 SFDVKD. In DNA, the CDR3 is TGTGCCACCAGTGGAGGGGCGAAAGATACGCAGTATTTT. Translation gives CATSGGAKDTQYF.

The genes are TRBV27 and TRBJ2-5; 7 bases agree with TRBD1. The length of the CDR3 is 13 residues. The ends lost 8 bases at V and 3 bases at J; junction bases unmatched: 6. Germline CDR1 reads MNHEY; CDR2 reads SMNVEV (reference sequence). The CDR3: CASAGTAKETQYF. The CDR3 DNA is TGTGCCAGCGCCGGGACAGCTAAAGAGACCCAGTACTTC.

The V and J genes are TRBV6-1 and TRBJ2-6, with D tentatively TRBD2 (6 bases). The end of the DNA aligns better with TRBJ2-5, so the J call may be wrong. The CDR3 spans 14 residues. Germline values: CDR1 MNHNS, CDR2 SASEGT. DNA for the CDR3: TGTGCCAGCAGTGGCGGGGCTGGGGCCAACGACCAGTACTTC. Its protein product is CASSGGAGANDQYF.

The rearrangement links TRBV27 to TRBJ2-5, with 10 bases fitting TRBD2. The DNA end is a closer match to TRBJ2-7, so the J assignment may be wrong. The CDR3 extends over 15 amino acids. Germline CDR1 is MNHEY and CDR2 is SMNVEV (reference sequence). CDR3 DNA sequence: TGTGCCAGCAGTTTACAGCGGGAGGGCTTCAACGAGCAGTACTTC. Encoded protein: CASSLQREGFNEQYF.

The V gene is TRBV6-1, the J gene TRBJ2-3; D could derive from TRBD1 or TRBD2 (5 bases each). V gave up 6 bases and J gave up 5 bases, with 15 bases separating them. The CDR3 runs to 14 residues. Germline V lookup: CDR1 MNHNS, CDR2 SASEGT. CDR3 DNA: TGTGCCAGCAGGGGGGTGCTGGGAAAAGATACGCAGTATTTT. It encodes CASRGVLGKDTQYF.

The CDR3 protein is CASSADRNNEQFF. DNA for the CDR3: TGTGCCAGCAGCGCGGACAGAAACAATGAGCAGTTCTTC. The chain combines TRBV11-2 with TRBJ2-1, with D tentatively TRBD1 (6 bases). Trimming left V 5 bases short and J 5 bases short, with 10 bases between. The CDR3 is 13 amino acids. CDR1 and CDR2 from the germline V gene are SGHAT and FQNNGV.

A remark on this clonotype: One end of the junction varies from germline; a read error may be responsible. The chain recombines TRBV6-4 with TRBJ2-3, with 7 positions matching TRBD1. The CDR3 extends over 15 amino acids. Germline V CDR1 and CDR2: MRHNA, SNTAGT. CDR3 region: CAASEGAGGTDTQYF. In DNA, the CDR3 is TGTGCCGCGAGTGAGGGGGCCGGAGGAACAGATACCCAGTATTTT.

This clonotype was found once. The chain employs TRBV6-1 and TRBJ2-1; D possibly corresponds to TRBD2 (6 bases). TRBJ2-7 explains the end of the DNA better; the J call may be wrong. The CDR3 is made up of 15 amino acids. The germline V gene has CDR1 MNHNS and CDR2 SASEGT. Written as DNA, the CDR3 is TGTGCCAGCAGTGAGACGGGAGTTTCCTACAATGAGCAGTACTTC. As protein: CASSETGVSYNEQYF.

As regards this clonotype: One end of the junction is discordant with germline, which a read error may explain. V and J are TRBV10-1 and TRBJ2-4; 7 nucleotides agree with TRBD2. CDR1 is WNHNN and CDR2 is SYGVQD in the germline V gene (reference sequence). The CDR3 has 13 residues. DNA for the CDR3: TGCGCCTCCGGACTAGAAGCCACAAACATGCAGTACTTC. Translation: CASGLEATNMQYF.

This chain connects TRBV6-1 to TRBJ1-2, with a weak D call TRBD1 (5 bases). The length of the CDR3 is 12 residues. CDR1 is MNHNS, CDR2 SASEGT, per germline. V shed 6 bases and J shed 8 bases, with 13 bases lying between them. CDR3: CASRTGQNGYTF. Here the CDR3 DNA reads TGTGCCAGCAGAACAGGACAAAACGGCTACACCTTC.

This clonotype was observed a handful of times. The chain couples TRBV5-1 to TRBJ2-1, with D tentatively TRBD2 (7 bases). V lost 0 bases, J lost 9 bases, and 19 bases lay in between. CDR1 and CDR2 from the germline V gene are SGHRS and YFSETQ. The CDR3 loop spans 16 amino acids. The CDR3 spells CASSLGGGAGAVEQFF. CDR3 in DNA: TGCGCCAGCAGCTTGGGGGGGGGGGCGGGTGCAGTTGAGCAGTTCTTC.

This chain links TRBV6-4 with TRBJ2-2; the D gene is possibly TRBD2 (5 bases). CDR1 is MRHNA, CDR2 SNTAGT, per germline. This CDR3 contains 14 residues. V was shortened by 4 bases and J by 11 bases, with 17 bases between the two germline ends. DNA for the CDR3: TGTGCCAGCAGTGGGACTGTGAGCACCGATGAGCTGTTTTTT. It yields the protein CASSGTVSTDELFF.

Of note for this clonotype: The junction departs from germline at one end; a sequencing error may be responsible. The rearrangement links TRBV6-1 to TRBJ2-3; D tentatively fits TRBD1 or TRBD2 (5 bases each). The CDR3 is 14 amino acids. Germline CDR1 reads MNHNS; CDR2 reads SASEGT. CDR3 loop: CASRETRDGDTQYF. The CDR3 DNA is TGTGCCAGCAGAGAGACACGGGACGGAGATACCCAGTATTTC.

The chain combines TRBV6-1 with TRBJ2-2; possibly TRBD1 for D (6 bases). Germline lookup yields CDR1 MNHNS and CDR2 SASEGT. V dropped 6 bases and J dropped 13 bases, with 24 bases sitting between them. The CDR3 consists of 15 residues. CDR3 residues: CASRRQIANTGTLFF. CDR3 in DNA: TGTGCCAGCAGGAGACAGATCGCGAACACAGGGACGCTGTTTTTT.